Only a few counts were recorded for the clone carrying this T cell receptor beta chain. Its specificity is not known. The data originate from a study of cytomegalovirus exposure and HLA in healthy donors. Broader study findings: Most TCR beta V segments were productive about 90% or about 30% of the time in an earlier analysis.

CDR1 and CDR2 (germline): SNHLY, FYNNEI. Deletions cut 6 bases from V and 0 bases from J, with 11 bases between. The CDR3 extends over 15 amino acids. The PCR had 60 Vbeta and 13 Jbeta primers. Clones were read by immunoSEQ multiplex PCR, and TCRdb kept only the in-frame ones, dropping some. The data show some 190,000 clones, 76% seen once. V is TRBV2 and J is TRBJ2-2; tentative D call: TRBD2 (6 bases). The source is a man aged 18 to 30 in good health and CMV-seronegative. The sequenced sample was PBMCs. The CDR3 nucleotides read TGTGCCAGCAGGACGAGGGAGGCGAACACCGGGGAGCTGTTTTTT. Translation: CASRTREANTGELFF.